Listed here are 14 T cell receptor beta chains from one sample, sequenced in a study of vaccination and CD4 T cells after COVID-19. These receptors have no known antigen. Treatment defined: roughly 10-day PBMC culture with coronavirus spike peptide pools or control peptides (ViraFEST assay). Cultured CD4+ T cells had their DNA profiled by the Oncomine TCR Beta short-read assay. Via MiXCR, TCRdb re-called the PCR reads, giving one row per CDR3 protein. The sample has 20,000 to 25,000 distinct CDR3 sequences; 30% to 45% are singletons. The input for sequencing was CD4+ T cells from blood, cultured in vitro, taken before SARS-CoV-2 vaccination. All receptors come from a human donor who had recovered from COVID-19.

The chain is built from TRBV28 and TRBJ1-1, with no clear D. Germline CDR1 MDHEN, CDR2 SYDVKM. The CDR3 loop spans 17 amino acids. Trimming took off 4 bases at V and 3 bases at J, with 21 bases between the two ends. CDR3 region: CASSYNKRSVLDTEAFF. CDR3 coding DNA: TGTGCCAGCAGTTATAACAAACGTTCGGTGTTGGACACTGAAGCTTTCTTT.

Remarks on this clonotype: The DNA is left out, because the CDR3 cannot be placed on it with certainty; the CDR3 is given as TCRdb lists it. CDR3 sequence reads: CASYRVSNTEAFFGQGGSTDTQYF. The chain recombines TRBV6-1 with TRBJ2-3; TRBD1 is taken as the D call from the table, unchecked against the DNA. With termini counted, the CDR3 has 24 amino acids. Germline CDR1 is MNHNS and CDR2 is SASEGT.

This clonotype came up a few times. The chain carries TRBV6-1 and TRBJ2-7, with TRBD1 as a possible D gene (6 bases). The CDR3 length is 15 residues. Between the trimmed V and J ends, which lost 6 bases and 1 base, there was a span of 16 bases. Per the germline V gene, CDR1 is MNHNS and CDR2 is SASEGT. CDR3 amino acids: CASRKRQDQSYEQYF. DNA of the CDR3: TGTGCCAGCAGGAAAAGACAGGACCAATCCTACGAGCAGTACTTC.

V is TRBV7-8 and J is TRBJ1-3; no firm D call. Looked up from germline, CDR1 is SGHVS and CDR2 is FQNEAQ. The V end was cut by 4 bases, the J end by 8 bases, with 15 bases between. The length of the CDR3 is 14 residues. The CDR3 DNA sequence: TGTGCCAGCAGCTCGACGACATACCGCGACACCATATATTTT. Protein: CASSSTTYRDTIYF.

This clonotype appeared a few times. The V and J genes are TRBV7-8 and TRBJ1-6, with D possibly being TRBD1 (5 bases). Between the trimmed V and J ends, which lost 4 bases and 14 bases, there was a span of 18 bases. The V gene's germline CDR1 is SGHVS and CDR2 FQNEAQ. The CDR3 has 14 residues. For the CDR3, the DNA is TGTGCCAGCAGCTCGACGGCGGACACGTCCGCCCTCCACTTT. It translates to CASSSTADTSALHF.

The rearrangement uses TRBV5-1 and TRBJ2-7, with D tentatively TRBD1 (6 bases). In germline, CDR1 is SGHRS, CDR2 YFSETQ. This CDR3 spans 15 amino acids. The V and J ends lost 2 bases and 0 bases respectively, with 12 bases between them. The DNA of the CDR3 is TGCGCCAGCAGCTTTCAGGGGACGAGCTCCTACGAGCAGTACTTC. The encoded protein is CASSFQGTSSYEQYF.

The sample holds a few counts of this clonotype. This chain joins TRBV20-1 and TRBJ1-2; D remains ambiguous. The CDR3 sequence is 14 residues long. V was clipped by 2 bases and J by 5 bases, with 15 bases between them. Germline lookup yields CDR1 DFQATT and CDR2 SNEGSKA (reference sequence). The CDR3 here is CSARRGQDEYGYTF. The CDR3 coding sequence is TGCAGTGCTAGACGGGGTCAAGATGAATATGGCTACACCTTC.

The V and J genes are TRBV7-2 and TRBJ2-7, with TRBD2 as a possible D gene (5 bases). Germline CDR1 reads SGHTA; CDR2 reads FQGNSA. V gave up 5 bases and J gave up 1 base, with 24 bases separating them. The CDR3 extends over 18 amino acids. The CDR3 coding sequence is TGTGCCAGCAGCAATGCCGGGGATAAAGTGGGGAAATCCTACGAGCAGTACTTC. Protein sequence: CASSNAGDKVGKSYEQYF.

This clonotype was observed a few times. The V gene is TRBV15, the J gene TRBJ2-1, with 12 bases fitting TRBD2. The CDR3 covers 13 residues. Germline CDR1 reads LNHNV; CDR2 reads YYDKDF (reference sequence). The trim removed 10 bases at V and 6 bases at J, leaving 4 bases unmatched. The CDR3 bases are TGTGCCAGTCGACTAGCGGGAGCCAATGAGCAGTTCTTC. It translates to CASRLAGANEQFF.

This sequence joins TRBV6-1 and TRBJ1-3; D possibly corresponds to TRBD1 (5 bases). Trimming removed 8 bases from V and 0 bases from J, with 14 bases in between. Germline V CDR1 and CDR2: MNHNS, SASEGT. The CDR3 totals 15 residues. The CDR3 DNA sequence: TGTGCCAGCGCCGGGACCTCCAACTCTGGAAACACCATATATTTT. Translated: CASAGTSNSGNTIYF.

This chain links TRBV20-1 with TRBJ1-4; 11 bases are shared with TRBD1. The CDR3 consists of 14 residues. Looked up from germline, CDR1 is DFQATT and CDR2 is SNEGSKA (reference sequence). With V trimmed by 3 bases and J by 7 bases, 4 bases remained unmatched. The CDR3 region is CSARSGTGGEKLFF. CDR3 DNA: TGCAGTGCTAGGAGCGGGACAGGGGGTGAAAAACTGTTTTTT.

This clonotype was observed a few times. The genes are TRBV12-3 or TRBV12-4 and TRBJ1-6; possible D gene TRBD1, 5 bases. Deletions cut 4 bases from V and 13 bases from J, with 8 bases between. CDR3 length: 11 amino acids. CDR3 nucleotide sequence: TGTGCCAGCAGTTCACGGGGCCCCCTCCACTTT. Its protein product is CASSSRGPLHF.

The CDR3 DNA follows: TGTGCCAGCTCAAAACGACAGGGGCTTAGGGCCAAAAACATTCAGTACTTC. It yields the protein CASSKRQGLRAKNIQYF. This chain uses TRBV27 with TRBJ2-4; 8 positions agree with TRBD1. Trimming removed 8 bases from V and 1 base from J; junction bases left unmatched: 13. The germline CDR1 and CDR2 sequences are MNHEY and SMNVEV (reference sequence). This CDR3 spans 17 amino acids.

The CDR3 region has the DNA TGCGCCAGCAGCCAAGCGGTAAGTGGAGGTGGACTCTACGAGCAGTACTTC. Translated, it gives CASSQAVSGGGLYEQYF. J is TRBJ2-7 and V is TRBV4-3, with D maybe TRBD2 (5 bases). Germline V gene lookup returns CDR1 LGHNA and CDR2 YSLEER. This CDR3 has 17 residues. V lost 1 base to trimming and J lost 3 bases, with 19 bases between them.